This entry lists 6 T cell receptor beta chains sequenced from one sample in a study of siplizumab effects on memory and regulatory T cells. The protocol was immunoSEQ multiplex PCR, while the TCRdb copy is restricted to in-frame clones and leaves out a portion. The data show over 70,000 clones, 95% seen once. The specimen sequenced was CD8+ T cells sorted from blood. These receptors all come from a human donor in good health.

The rearrangement joins TRBV27 to TRBJ2-7; 7 bases agree with TRBD1. CDR3 length: 14 amino acids. CDR1 is MNHEY, CDR2 SMNVEV, per germline (reference sequence). Trimming at V came to 4 bases and at J to 3 bases, leaving 6 bases not matched to a gene. The CDR3 spells CASSYQPGGYEQYF. Written as DNA, the CDR3 is TGTGCCAGCAGTTACCAGCCAGGGGGCTACGAGCAGTACTTC.

The V and J genes are TRBV27 and TRBJ2-1; 7 positions match TRBD2. Germline-derived CDR1 and CDR2 are MNHEY and SMNVEV (reference sequence). V lost 0 bases, J lost 8 bases, and 4 bases stayed unmatched. There are 14 residues in the CDR3. CDR3 DNA sequence: TGTGCCAGCAGTTTATCGGGGGGAGGGGATGAGCAGTTCTTC. It specifies CASSLSGGGDEQFF.

V and J are TRBV2 and TRBJ2-4, with D possibly being TRBD2 (5 bases). The V gene's germline CDR1 is SNHLY and CDR2 FYNNEI. CDR3 length: 13 residues. The ends were cut back, 7 bases at V and 2 bases at J, with 9 bases in the middle. This chain's CDR3 is CASTEGPKNIQYF. The CDR3 nucleotides read TGTGCCAGCACCGAGGGCCCCAAAAACATTCAGTACTTC.

The V gene is TRBV4-1, the J gene TRBJ1-1; maybe TRBD1 (5 bases). The germline V and J ends were trimmed by 6 bases and 3 bases, with 17 bases remaining between them. The CDR3 contains 15 residues. Germline loops: CDR1 MGHRA, CDR2 YSYEKL. DNA of the CDR3: TGCGCCAGCAGATTTGTTGAGGGACCGTACACTGAAGCTTTCTTT. This gives the protein CASRFVEGPYTEAFF.

This sequence joins TRBV19 and TRBJ2-7; weak D call: TRBD1 (6 bases). This CDR3 contains 15 residues. Germline assignment: CDR1 LNHDA and CDR2 SQIVND (reference sequence). Trimming took 3 bases from V and 2 from J, leaving 14 bases between them. For the CDR3, the DNA is TGTGCCAGTAGTATTGCGACGGACAGTCCCTACGAGCAGTACTTC. It codes for CASSIATDSPYEQYF.

The chain combines TRBV7-6 with TRBJ1-2; unclear D gene. From germline, CDR1 is SGHVS and CDR2 FNYEAQ. The V and J ends lost 6 bases and 0 bases respectively, with 11 bases between them. The CDR3 extends over 14 amino acids. The CDR3 sequence is CASSLGGANYGYTF. For the CDR3, the DNA is TGTGCCAGCAGTCTAGGCGGAGCTAACTATGGCTACACCTTC. Together with reference TRBV7-6 and TRBJ1-2, the CDR3 gives the full variable domain: GAGVSQSPRYKVTKRGQDVALRCDPISGHVSLYWYRQALGQGPEFLTYFNYEAQQDKSGLPNDRFSAERPEGSISTLTIQRTEQRDSAMYRCASSLGGANYGYTFGSGTRLTVV.